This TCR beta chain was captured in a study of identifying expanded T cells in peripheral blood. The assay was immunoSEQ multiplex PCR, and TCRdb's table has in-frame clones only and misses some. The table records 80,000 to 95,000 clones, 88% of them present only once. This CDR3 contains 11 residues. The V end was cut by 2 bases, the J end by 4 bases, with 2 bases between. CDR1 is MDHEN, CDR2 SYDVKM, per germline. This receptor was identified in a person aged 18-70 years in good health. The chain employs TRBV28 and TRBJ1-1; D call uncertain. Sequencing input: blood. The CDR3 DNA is TGTGCCAGCAGTTTAAGCACTGAAGCTTTCTTT. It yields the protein CASSLSTEAFF.